The 12 T cell receptor beta chains below all came from one sample that was sequenced in a study of blood T cells in healthy people across ages. Together with a sample-barcoded 5' primer, a J-beta primer mix was included in a second PCR lasting about 7 to 11 cycles. TCRdb analysed the 5' RACE reads with MiXCR anew, one entry per CDR3 protein. The sample records around 500,000 distinct CDR3 sequences, under 55% being singletons. The sequenced sample consisted of blood. These receptors were taken from a man older than 75 in good health.

V and J are TRBV6-6 and TRBJ1-2; a possible D gene is TRBD1 (6 bases). The V end was cut by 0 bases, the J end by 6 bases, with 14 bases between. The CDR3 extends over 15 amino acids. Germline V gene lookup returns CDR1 MNHNY and CDR2 SVGAGI (reference sequence). The DNA for the CDR3 is TGTGCCAGCAGTTACTCGAGCCAGGGGTGTGATGGCTACACCTTC. This translates into CASSYSSQGCDGYTF.

This clonotype was detected a few times. The chain uses TRBV20-1 and TRBJ2-1, with TRBD1 as a possible D gene (7 bases). V lost 5 bases and J lost 3, with 14 bases in between. CDR1 and CDR2 from the germline V gene are DFQATT and SNEGSKA (reference sequence). The CDR3 extends over 14 amino acids. Written as DNA, the CDR3 is TGCAGTGCTTCCCAGGGGGGAATCTACAATGAGCAGTTCTTC. Its translation: CSASQGGIYNEQFF.

The chain links TRBV3-1 to TRBJ2-1; D is ambiguous. The CDR3 totals 14 residues. Trimming took off 2 bases at V and 10 bases at J, with 15 bases between the two ends. The germline V gene encodes CDR1 LGHDT and CDR2 YNNKEL (reference sequence). In DNA, the CDR3 is TGTGCCAGCAGCCAACTATCCGTAGTGGGCGAGCAGTTCTTC. It is translated as CASSQLSVVGEQFF.

With regard to this clonotype: One end of the junction does not line up with germline, which may come from a read error. This rearrangement joins TRBV12-3 or TRBV12-4 to TRBJ2-3, with 10 bases identical to TRBD1. The CDR3 totals 15 residues. The CDR3 nucleotides are TGTGCCGGCAGCCAGGGACAGGGGAGAAGGGATACGCAGTATTTT. Translation: CAGSQGQGRRDTQYF.

The chain uses TRBV15 and TRBJ2-3; 7 nucleotides agree with TRBD2. The CDR3 length is 14 residues. CDR1 is LNHNV, CDR2 YYDKDF, per germline (reference sequence). The V gene end was trimmed by 4 bases and the J gene end by 2 bases; junction bases not matched to a gene: 3. This CDR3 is CATSKGGDTDTQYF. In nucleotides, the CDR3 is TGTGCCACCAGCAAGGGAGGGGACACAGATACGCAGTATTTT.

This clonotype was detected only a few times. V usage is TRBV2 and J usage is TRBJ2-1; perhaps TRBD1 as D (6 bases). Trimming left V 0 bases short and J 9 bases short, with 9 bases between. CDR3 length: 13 amino acids. The germline V gene encodes CDR1 SNHLY and CDR2 FYNNEI. The CDR3 coding sequence is TGTGCCAGCAGTGAAGCGGGGGCTCCTGAGCAGTTCTTC. Protein sequence: CASSEAGAPEQFF.

A few counts support this clonotype. This chain joins TRBV2 and TRBJ2-7; D is unclear. Germline CDR1 is SNHLY and CDR2 is FYNNEI. The CDR3 contains 12 residues. The V end was cut by 4 bases, the J end by 2 bases, with 6 bases between. The CDR3 DNA reads TGTGCCAGCAGTGGCAGGACCTACGAGCAGTACTTC. Its protein product is CASSGRTYEQYF.

This clonotype was counted between two and nine times. This rearrangement joins TRBV20-1 to TRBJ2-3; D might be TRBD2 (5 bases). The CDR3 runs to 13 residues. Germline V gene lookup returns CDR1 DFQATT and CDR2 SNEGSKA (reference sequence). V shed 2 bases and J shed 0 bases, with 6 bases lying between them. The CDR3 DNA follows: TGCAGTGCTAGAAGACTAAGCACAGATACGCAGTATTTT. Translating gives CSARRLSTDTQYF.

In its sample, this clonotype was seen a few times. V gene TRBV7-2 combines with J gene TRBJ2-1; tentatively, D is TRBD2 (6 bases). The V gene's germline CDR1 is SGHTA and CDR2 FQGNSA. This CDR3 region has 16 residues. V was trimmed by 6 bases and J by 0 bases, leaving 15 bases between them. CDR3 in amino acids: CASRAGGSLSYNEQFF. The CDR3, as DNA: TGTGCCAGCAGAGCTGGGGGGTCACTCTCCTACAATGAGCAGTTCTTC. The full variable domain, in which reference TRBV7-2 and TRBJ2-1 provide the parts outside the CDR3, is GAGVSQSPSNKVTEKGKDVELRCDPISGHTALYWYRQSLGQGLEFLIYFQGNSAPDKSGLPSDRFSAERTGGSVSTLTIQRTQQEDSAVYLCASRAGGSLSYNEQFFGPGTRLTVL.

This clonotype is a singleton in its sample. The V gene is TRBV4-3, the J gene TRBJ1-3; D may be TRBD1 (5 bases). This CDR3 is 16 amino acids long. Germline CDR1 and CDR2: LGHNA and YSLEER. Between the trimmed V and J ends, which lost 5 bases and 0 bases, there was a span of 14 bases. CDR3 protein: CASSKSVGASGNTIYF. The CDR3 DNA reads as TGCGCCAGCAGCAAAAGTGTAGGGGCCTCTGGAAACACCATATATTTT.

J is TRBJ2-1 and V is TRBV4-1, with TRBD2 matching 10 bases. There are 16 residues in the CDR3. V lost 4 bases and J lost 3; bases outside the gene matches: 6. The germline V gene has CDR1 MGHRA and CDR2 YSYEKL. The CDR3 loop reads CASSRFSGGRYNEQFF. The CDR3 DNA reads as TGCGCCAGCAGCCGATTTAGCGGGGGGCGCTACAATGAGCAGTTCTTC.

This clonotype occurred many times. J is TRBJ2-7 and V is TRBV27; D assignment may be TRBD1 or TRBD2 (5 bases each). This CDR3 comprises 12 residues. Trimming removed 3 bases from V and 6 bases from J, with 9 bases in between. In germline, CDR1 is MNHEY, CDR2 SMNVEV (reference sequence). CDR3 sequence (DNA): TGTGCCAGCAGTTTTCCGGGACGCGAGCAGTACTTC. It encodes CASSFPGREQYF.